A single sample gave rise to the 3 T cell receptor beta chains below, sequenced in a study of blood T cell repertoires in COVID-19. Clones were sequenced by immunoSEQ multiplex PCR, and TCRdb holds only the in-frame ones, with some missing. The data contain about 140,000 clones, around nine tenths of them singletons. Sequencing input: peripheral blood. Receptors originate from a middle-aged woman with acute or convalescent COVID-19.

The chain has TRBV11-3 and TRBJ1-1; D is perhaps TRBD1 (6 bases). This CDR3 contains 13 residues. From germline, CDR1 is SGHNT and CDR2 YENEEA. V was trimmed by 4 bases and J by 7 bases, leaving 13 bases between them. The DNA for the CDR3 is TGTGCCAGCAGCTCACAGGGAATTATTGAAGCTTTCTTT. This codes for CASSSQGIIEAFF. The full variable domain, completed using reference TRBV11-3 and TRBJ1-1, is EAGVVQSPRYKIIEKKQPVAFWCNPISGHNTLYWYLQNLGQGPELLIRYENEEAVDDSQLPKDRFSAERLKGVDSTLKIQPAELGDSAVYLCASSSQGIIEAFFGQGTRLTVV.

The V gene is TRBV6-4, the J gene TRBJ2-1; the match to TRBD2 covers 8 bases. The CDR3 is made up of 15 amino acids. Germline V gene lookup returns CDR1 MRHNA and CDR2 SNTAGT. The J segment lost 6 bases and the V segment lost 2 bases, leaving 6 bases of the junction unmatched. CDR3 amino acids: CASSDLSGLANEQFF. The CDR3 coding sequence is TGTGCCAGCAGTGACCTGTCTGGACTAGCCAATGAGCAGTTCTTC.

J is TRBJ1-1 and V is TRBV19, with a possible D match to TRBD1 (5 bases). Germline loops: CDR1 LNHDA, CDR2 SQIVND (reference sequence). This CDR3 contains 13 residues. Between the trimmed V and J ends, which lost 6 bases and 5 bases, there was a span of 13 bases. The CDR3 loop is CASRRGLSTEAFF. The DNA of the CDR3 is TGTGCCAGTAGAAGGGGTTTGAGTACTGAAGCTTTCTTT. The complete variable domain, with remaining parts taken from reference TRBV19 and TRBJ1-1, reads DGGITQSPKYLFRKEGQNVTLSCEQNLNHDAMYWYRQDPGQGLRLIYYSQIVNDFQKGDIAEGYSVSREKKESFPLTVTSAQKNPTAFYLCASRRGLSTEAFFGQGTRLTVV.